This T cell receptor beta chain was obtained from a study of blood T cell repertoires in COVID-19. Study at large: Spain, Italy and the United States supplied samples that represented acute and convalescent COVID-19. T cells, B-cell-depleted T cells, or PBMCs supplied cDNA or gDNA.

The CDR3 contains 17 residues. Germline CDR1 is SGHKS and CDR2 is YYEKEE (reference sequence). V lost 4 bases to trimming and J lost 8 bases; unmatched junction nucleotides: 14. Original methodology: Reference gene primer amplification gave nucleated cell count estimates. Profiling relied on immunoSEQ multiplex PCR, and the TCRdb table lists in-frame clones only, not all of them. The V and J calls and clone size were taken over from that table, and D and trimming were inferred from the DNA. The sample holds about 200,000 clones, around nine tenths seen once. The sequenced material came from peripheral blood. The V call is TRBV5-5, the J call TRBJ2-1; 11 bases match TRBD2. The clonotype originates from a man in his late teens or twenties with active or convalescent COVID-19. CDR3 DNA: TGTGCCAGCAGCCTGGGGGGGATAGCGGGAGGGCAGGATGAGCAGTTCTTC. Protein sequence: CASSLGGIAGGQDEQFF.